This T cell receptor (beta chain) was recovered during a study of OX40 agonist ivuxolimab in advanced cancers. Study context: Intravenous ivuxolimab at 0.01 to 10 mg/kg was given to patients every 2 weeks. Participants could have had prior anti-PD-1, anti-PD-L1 or anti-CTLA-4 therapy, and around 40% had some.

Sequenced by immunoSEQ multiplex PCR; TCRdb stores in-frame clones only, minus some. The repertoire consists of under 20,000 clones, with around three quarters occurring once and the leading ten covering approximately 49%. Overall study findings and caveats: Antigen targets of the expanded peripheral T cells went undetermined. There was clonal expansion of CD4+ and CD8+ blood T cells by week 6 at 0.1 to 3.0 mg/kg.

Germline lookup yields CDR1 PRHDT and CDR2 FYEKMQ (reference sequence). The length of the CDR3 is 15 residues. V was clipped by 2 bases and J by 3 bases, with 10 bases between them. Concerning this clone itself: Its specificity is not known.

The chain joins TRBV13 to TRBJ2-2, with D tentatively TRBD2 (6 bases). The source material was CD4+ or CD8+ T cells sorted from blood, sampled in a trial of the OX40 agonist ivuxolimab. This sequence originates from an adult with an advanced solid tumor such as melanoma, head and neck, liver or kidney cancer. The chain's CDR3 is CASSLRRDYTGELFF. CDR3 nucleotides: TGTGCCAGCAGCTTAAGGCGGGATTACACCGGGGAGCTGTTTTTT. Combining the CDR3 with reference TRBV13 and TRBJ2-2 gives the whole variable domain AAGVIQSPRHLIKEKRETATLKCYPIPRHDTVYWYQQGPGQDPQFLISFYEKMQSDKGSIPDRFSAQQFSDYHSELNMSSLELGDSALYFCASSLRRDYTGELFFGEGSRLTVL.